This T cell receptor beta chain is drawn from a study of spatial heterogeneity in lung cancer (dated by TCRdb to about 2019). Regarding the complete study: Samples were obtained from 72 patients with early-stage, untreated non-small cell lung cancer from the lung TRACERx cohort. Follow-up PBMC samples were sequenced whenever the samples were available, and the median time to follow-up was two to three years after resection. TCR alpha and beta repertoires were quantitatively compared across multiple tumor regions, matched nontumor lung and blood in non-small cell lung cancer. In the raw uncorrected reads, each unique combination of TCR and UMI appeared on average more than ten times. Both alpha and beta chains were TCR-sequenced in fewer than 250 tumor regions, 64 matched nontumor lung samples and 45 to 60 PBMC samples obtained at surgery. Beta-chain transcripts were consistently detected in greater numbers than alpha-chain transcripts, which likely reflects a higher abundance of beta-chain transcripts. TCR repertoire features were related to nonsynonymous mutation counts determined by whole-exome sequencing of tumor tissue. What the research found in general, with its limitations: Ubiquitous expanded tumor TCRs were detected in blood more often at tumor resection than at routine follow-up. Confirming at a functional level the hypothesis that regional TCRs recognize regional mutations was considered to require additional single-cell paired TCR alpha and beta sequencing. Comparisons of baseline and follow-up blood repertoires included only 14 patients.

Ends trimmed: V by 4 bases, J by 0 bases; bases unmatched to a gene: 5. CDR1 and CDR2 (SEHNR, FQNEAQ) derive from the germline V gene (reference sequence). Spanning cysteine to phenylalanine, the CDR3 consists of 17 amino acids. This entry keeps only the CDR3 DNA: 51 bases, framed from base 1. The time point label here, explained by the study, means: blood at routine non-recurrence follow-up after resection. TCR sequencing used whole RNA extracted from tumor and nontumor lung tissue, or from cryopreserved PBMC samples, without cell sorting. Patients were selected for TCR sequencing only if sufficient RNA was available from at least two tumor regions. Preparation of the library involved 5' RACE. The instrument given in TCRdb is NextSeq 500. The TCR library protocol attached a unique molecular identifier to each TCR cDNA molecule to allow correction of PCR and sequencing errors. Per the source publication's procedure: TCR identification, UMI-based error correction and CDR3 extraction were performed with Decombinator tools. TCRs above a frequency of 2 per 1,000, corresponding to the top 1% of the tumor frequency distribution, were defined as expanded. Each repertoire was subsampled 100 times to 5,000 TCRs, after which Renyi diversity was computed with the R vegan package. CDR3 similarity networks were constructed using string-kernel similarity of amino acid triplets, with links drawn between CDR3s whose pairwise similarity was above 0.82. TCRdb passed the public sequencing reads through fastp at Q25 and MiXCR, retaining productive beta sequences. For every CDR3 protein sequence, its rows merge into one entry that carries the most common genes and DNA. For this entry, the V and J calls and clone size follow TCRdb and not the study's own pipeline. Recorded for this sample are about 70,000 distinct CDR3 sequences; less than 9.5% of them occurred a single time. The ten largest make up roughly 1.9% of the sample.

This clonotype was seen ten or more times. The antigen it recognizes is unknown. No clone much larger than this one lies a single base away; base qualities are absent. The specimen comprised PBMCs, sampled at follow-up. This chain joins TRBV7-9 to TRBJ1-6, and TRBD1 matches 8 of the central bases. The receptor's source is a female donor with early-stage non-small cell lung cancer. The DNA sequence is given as TGTGCCAGCAGCTCGCAGGGGGCCAGCTCCTATAATTCACCCCTCCACTTT. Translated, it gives CASSSQGASSYNSPLHF. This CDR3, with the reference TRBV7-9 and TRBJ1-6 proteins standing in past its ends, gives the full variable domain DTGVSQNPRHKITKRGQNVTFRCDPISEHNRLYWYRQTLGQGPEFLTYFQNEAQLEKSRLLSDRFSAERPKGSFSTLEIQRTEQGDSAMYLCASSSQGASSYNSPLHFGNGTRLTVT.